Included here is one T cell receptor beta chain sequence, with context. This clone appeared once. This receptor's antigen is unknown. Base qualities are missing; no much larger clone stands one base away. This entry belongs to a study of cytomegalovirus exposure and HLA in healthy donors listed by TCRdb under 2017. Regarding the complete study: According to an earlier analysis of 550 to 700 of the donors, some 170 million T cells yielded 117 million unique TCR beta sequences and approximately 280 Gb of sequence data. About 330 gigabases of sequencing data and about 92 million unique TCR sequences made up an early release that covered around 640 HLA-typed donors. Among the roughly 400 genotyped donors, around 81% belonged to the genetic ancestry cluster associated with self-reported Caucasian donors. The study aimed to test whether signatures of past pathogen exposure could be identified by cataloging public T cell receptors. The study profiled the T cell repertoires of 500 to 800 subjects by immunosequencing and related them to cytomegalovirus serostatus. A separate validation cohort of about 110 different subjects was used in addition to the roughly 640-subject first cohort. The study combined high-throughput TCR immunosequencing, statistical association of individual TCRs with disease status, and machine learning to predict cytomegalovirus infection status. A later analysis re-analyzed previously published TCR beta repertoires from 600 to 850 donors and added high-resolution HLA genotyping to study TCR occurrence patterns. In the later analysis, no new phenotypic data were used to find candidate immune exposures; instead, reliance was placed on TCR beta sequences and their occurrence across donors. In an earlier analysis of 587 of the donors, high-throughput TCR beta sequencing was used to judge whether each TCR beta V gene segment behaved as functional or pseudogenic. Alongside the repertoire data, information on donor age, sex, ethnicity and CMV serostatus was compiled. Genome-wide SNP genotypes for about three fifths of the roughly 670 donors were used in a later genetic analysis, which treated that subset as a discovery cohort. All discovery cohort repertoires had been generated on a single sequencing platform. Both class I and class II loci were covered by HLA typing, at four-digit resolution. Typing coverage varied by locus: about 620-640 donors for A, B, C, DRB1 and DQB1; approximately 500 for DQA1; 606 for DPA1; roughly 470 for DPB1. Because of strong linkage in the cohort, five DR-DQ haplotypes were treated as single units for association and clustering. Among 300 to 500 genotyped donors of the cohort, an average of about 240,000 unique TCR beta nucleotide sequences was sequenced per donor, of which 15% to 20% were non-productive.

The CDR3, from cysteine to phenylalanine, totals 13 residues. The retained sequence is limited to the CDR3, 39 bases, with the frame set at the first base. V sheds 2 bases and J sheds 3 bases, leaving 7 bases between their ends. CDR1 and CDR2 are drawn from the germline V gene (reference sequence): GTSNPN, SVGIG. The cohort consisted of 666 healthy bone marrow donors. At the time of sampling, all cohort members were nominally healthy, though unrecorded immune exposures were likely present. The donor tested CMV seronegative, placing the donor among the 350 or so seronegative members of the cohort. Each donor provided a peripheral blood sample, and peripheral blood mononuclear cells were used for TCR beta sequencing. Genomic DNA was extracted from the blood cell samples with the Qiagen DNeasy Blood Extraction Kit. The protocol used for the library was the immunoSEQ multiplex PCR assay. The multiplex PCR relied on a mix of 60 forward primers for TCR Vbeta segments and 13 reverse primers for TCR Jbeta segments. The CDR3 region of rearranged TCR beta genes was amplified from genomic DNA by a multiplex PCR assay. On the Illumina HiSeq System, the amplified TCR beta libraries were sequenced as 87-base-pair reads. The authors' pipeline ran thus. Across the 600 to 700 repertoires, a later analysis counted 75 million to 90 million unique TCR beta chains, roughly 11 million of which were shared by at least two donors. Raw reads were error-corrected and collapsed into unique sequences by a nearest-neighbor algorithm in which closely related sequences were merged to remove PCR and sequencing errors. To assign V, D and J gene segments, CDR3 sequences were aligned to IMGT reference sequences. For a sequence to be retained, at least a six-nucleotide match to both a V gene segment and a J gene segment was required. Rearrangements were classified as productive when the CDR3 lacked stop codons and remained in frame with V and J, and all other rearrangements were classified as non-productive. Following IMGT convention, CDR3 was defined as the stretch from the second conserved V-encoded cysteine to the conserved J-encoded phenylalanine. In an earlier analysis of approximately 590 of the donors, sequences lacking an unambiguous match to a single V gene segment were excluded. In an earlier analysis of 450 to 750 of the donors, a V segment was called functional when productive rearrangements were above 56.7%, and segregating when the standard deviation between donors exceeded 5%. A statistical classification framework was developed to diagnose cytomegalovirus status using the catalog of TCR beta chain sequences. A later analysis assigned V and J genes by comparing TCR nucleotide sequences with IMGT/GENE-DB human TR gene sequences. Using the TCRdist pipeline, a later analysis assigned CDR3 sequences along with most-parsimonious VDJ recombination scenarios. In a later analysis, each TCR beta chain was defined by its CDR3 amino acid sequence together with its V-gene family, and reads lacking a unique V-gene family were excluded. A later analysis removed 550 to 650 highly shared, low-generation-probability nucleotide sequences to deal with suspected cross-contamination and a sequencing artifact. In a later analysis, a clonal expansion index was calculated for each public chain from normalized within-repertoire ranks of inferred template counts. A later analysis computed generation probabilities with a VDJ recombination model fitted to out-of-frame rearrangements, and checked the results against IGoR. In a later analysis, TCR-TCR, TCR-HLA and TCR-CMV co-occurrence was scored with hypergeometric tests, and a repertoire-size bias correction was applied to TCR pairs. False discovery rates were estimated in a later analysis by permuting HLA or CMV assignments 20 times. In a later analysis, co-occurring TCRs were grouped using DBSCAN, and TCRdist sequence similarity was added for clustering within HLA-allele-positive subsets. Repertoires with fewer than 30,000 or more than 120,000 public chains were left out of co-occurrence clustering, as were roughly five repertoires with anomalous nucleotide sharing. TCRdb's version of the immuneACCESS table is confined to in-frame rearrangements and falls short of the full clone set. An unresolved V gene accounts for under half of the shortfall where checked; the remainder is of unknown origin. That table is the source of V, J and clone size, and D and trimming were worked out from the DNA. The sample records about 130,000 clones, about 80% of which are singletons. The top ten clones comprise roughly 2.5% of the sample.

The paper as a whole reports these results and caveats: In a later genetic analysis, fewer N-insertions in productive TCRs were reported among donors in an Asian-associated ancestry cluster than the roughly 700-donor mean. Specific HLA alleles were associated with 15,000 to 20,000 TCR beta sequences at a false discovery rate of 0.05 in a later analysis. Strong co-occurrence of HLA alleles, especially DR and DQ, made assigning TCR associations to individual alleles difficult. Only TCR beta chains were sequenced in this cohort, and the absence of alpha or paired-chain data limited detectable features. The authors suggested that the approach could potentially be generalized to other disease states and immunological phenotypes. In vitro tests confirmed that three of the cytomegalovirus-associated TCR beta chains recognize cytomegalovirus antigens. A later analysis reported that several top co-occurrence clusters appeared linked to parvovirus B19, influenza, CMV and Epstein-Barr virus. Some IMGT-functional V segments, including TRBV6-2 and TRBV6-3, could not be distinguished by the 87-base-pair reads and were therefore excluded. Linkage disequilibrium might explain the correlated functional status among segregating V segments, but an unknown experimental factor could not be excluded. A further reported finding was that TCR beta sequences accurately predicted the HLA-A and HLA-B alleles for most subjects in the first cohort. A total of fewer than 200 TCR beta chains were listed by the study as associated with cytomegalovirus. A later genetic analysis associated a missense DCLRE1C variant with V-gene and J-gene trimming of TCR beta chains, and an independent cohort replicated the association. The presence/absence analyses assumed that sequencing depth was roughly uniform across donors, and that assumption may not be true. Compared with equally common non-associated chains, HLA-associated TCR beta chains in a later analysis were more clonally expanded and had lower generation probabilities. A cluster of highly shared sequence variants was judged likely to represent a technical artifact of the sequencing pipeline. Because HLA typing was missing for some donors at each locus, association tests included only the typed subset. In a later analysis, the rate of TCR association differed among HLA loci, with DRB1 alleles having the most associated TCRs and HLA-C alleles having the fewest. In an earlier analysis of approximately 600 of the donors, most TCR beta V segments were observed in productive rearrangements about 90% or about 30% of the time, broadly matching IMGT annotations. Cytomegalovirus status was reported to be diagnosed by the classifier with high specificity and sensitivity in both the original and validation cohorts. In a later analysis, most CMV-associated TCR beta chains were found to appear HLA-restricted, with HLA associations seemingly driven largely by CMV exposure. The only immune exposure information available for the cohort was CMV serostatus. Because counts were too low, approximately 15 rarely observed V segments, including chromosome 9 orphons, were excluded from the earlier analysis of several hundred of the donors. Across donors, most TCR sequences were observed very rarely, whereas some public TCRs were present in many individuals.

The receptor's source is a boy younger than 10 in good health and CMV-seronegative. The chain is made from TRBV30 and TRBJ2-2; matching of 6 bases hints at TRBD2 as the D gene. Sequencing was done on a sample of PBMCs. The nucleotide sequence reads as follows: TGTGCCTGGAGTTCGGGGGACACCGGGGAGCTGTTTTTT. It translates as CAWSSGDTGELFF. The variable domain in full, with residues beyond the CDR3 obtained from the reference TRBV30 and TRBJ2-2 genes, is SQTIHQWPATLVQPVGSPLSLECTVEGTSNPNLYWYRQAAGRGLQLLFYSVGIGQISSEVPQNLSASRPQDRQFILSSKKLLLSDSGFYLCAWSSGDTGELFFGEGSRLTVL.